Below are 17 T cell receptor beta chains sequenced from a single sample in a study of response to subunit inactivated influenza vaccine. TCRdb analysed the RT-PCR reads with MiXCR anew, one entry per CDR3 protein. Altogether over 800,000 distinct CDR3 sequences are present, 21% being singletons, with the ten largest covering roughly 10%. The sample in question was PBMCs from blood, obtained 4 to 6 days after vaccination. Every receptor here comes from a man aged 45-60 years who received an inactivated influenza vaccine.

The CDR3 region is CASSLAGSLQGYGYTF. For the CDR3, the DNA is TGTGCCAGCAGTCTGGCGGGCAGCTTGCAAGGGTATGGCTACACCTTC. The J gene is TRBJ1-2, the V gene TRBV28, with no clear D. Germline loops: CDR1 MDHEN, CDR2 SYDVKM. Trimming took 5 bases from V and 5 from J, leaving 21 bases between them. The CDR3 has 16 amino acids.

This clonotype occurred a few times. The rearrangement joins TRBV6-2 or TRBV6-3 to TRBJ2-7; no firm D call. Germline values: CDR1 MNHEY, CDR2 SVGEGT. Trimming removed 2 bases at V and 5 bases at J, with 13 bases between. CDR3 length equals 14 residues. This CDR3 reads CASSYGPTYDEQYF. The CDR3 DNA reads as TGTGCCAGCAGTTACGGGCCCACGTACGACGAGCAGTACTTC.

This clonotype has at least ten counts. J is TRBJ1-1 and V is TRBV4-1, with D perhaps TRBD1 (5 bases). CDR1 and CDR2 (germline): MGHRA, YSYEKL. The CDR3 has 14 amino acids. V lost 1 base to trimming and J lost 5 bases, with 11 bases between them. CDR3 in DNA: TGCGCCAGCAGCCAAGGTAGGGGAGGAACTGAAGCTTTCTTT. It encodes CASSQGRGGTEAFF.

The table lists this clonotype with a few counts. The chain is built from TRBV5-1 and TRBJ2-3, with D maybe TRBD1 (8 bases). CDR3 length: 15 residues. V was clipped by 3 bases and J by 5 bases, with 16 bases between them. The V gene's germline CDR1 is SGHRS and CDR2 YFSETQ. The CDR3 nucleotides read TGCGCCAGCAGCTCGGACAGGGAGGGCGGAGATACGCAGTATTTT. Protein: CASSSDREGGDTQYF. Variable domain in full (rest from reference TRBV5-1 and TRBJ2-3): KAGVTQTPRYLIKTRGQQVTLSCSPISGHRSVSWYQQTPGQGLQFLFEYFSETQRNKGNFPGRFSGRQFSNSRSEMNVSTLELGDSALYLCASSSDREGGDTQYFGPGTRLTVL.

The rearrangement links TRBV10-3 to TRBJ2-1; 13 bases match TRBD2. Germline V gives CDR1 ENHRY, CDR2 SYGVKD. The junction had 7 bases not matched to a gene; V was cut back by 5 bases and J by 6 bases. The CDR3 has 16 amino acids. The CDR3 protein is CAISPGTSGVGNEQFF. CDR3 in DNA: TGTGCCATCAGTCCCGGGACTAGCGGGGTCGGCAATGAGCAGTTCTTC.

CDR3 sequence reads: CSAVAGAYNEQFF. The DNA for the CDR3 is TGCAGTGCTGTAGCGGGAGCCTACAATGAGCAGTTCTTC. The chain couples TRBV20-1 to TRBJ2-1; the match to TRBD2 covers 9 bases. V shed 5 bases and J 2 bases; nucleotides not matched to a gene: 1. The germline V gene encodes CDR1 DFQATT and CDR2 SNEGSKA (reference sequence). This CDR3 has 13 amino acids.

This rearrangement joins TRBV20-1 to TRBJ2-1; TRBD2 agrees at 11 bases. Trimming took 2 bases from V and 2 from J; bases not matched to a gene: 11. Germline V gives CDR1 DFQATT, CDR2 SNEGSKA (reference sequence). CDR3 length: 18 residues. This chain's CDR3 is CSARPPLAGGIPYNEQFF. The CDR3 DNA follows: TGCAGTGCTAGACCACCTTTAGCGGGGGGGATCCCCTACAATGAGCAGTTCTTC.

This clonotype appeared many times. The genes are TRBV12-3 or TRBV12-4 and TRBJ2-3; 9 nucleotides line up with TRBD1. The ends lost 5 bases at V and 4 bases at J; junction bases unmatched: 4. The CDR3 is made up of 14 amino acids. The CDR3 coding sequence is TGTGCCAGCAGTGGGGGACAGGGCCCAGATACGCAGTATTTT. Amino acid sequence: CASSGGQGPDTQYF.

This clonotype has only a few counts. CDR3 region: CASSPPDGSTDTQYF. The DNA of the CDR3 is TGCGCCAGCAGCCCGCCGGACGGGAGCACAGATACGCAGTATTTT. The chain combines TRBV5-1 with TRBJ2-3; D gene uncertain. The CDR3 runs to 15 residues. Trimming left V 4 bases short and J 0 bases short, with 12 bases between. The germline V gene encodes CDR1 SGHRS and CDR2 YFSETQ.

The rearrangement uses TRBV5-1 and TRBJ2-1, with 10 bases fitting TRBD2. Germline assignment: CDR1 SGHRS and CDR2 YFSETQ. Trimming took 4 bases from V and 10 from J; bases not matched to a gene: 11. This CDR3 spans 15 amino acids. CDR3 sequence reads: CASSRVKRGGGEQFF. The CDR3 nucleotides read TGCGCCAGCAGCCGCGTTAAGCGGGGGGGCGGGGAGCAGTTCTTC.

The J gene is TRBJ2-1, the V gene TRBV7-2; TRBD2 aligns across 12 bases. After removal of 5 bases from V and 4 bases from J, the junction contained 3 bases not matched to a gene. This CDR3 is built from 15 residues. In germline, CDR1 is SGHTA, CDR2 FQGNSA. This CDR3 is CASSRTSGNYNEQFF. CDR3 in DNA: TGTGCCAGCAGCCGGACTAGCGGGAATTACAATGAGCAGTTCTTC.

The rearrangement joins TRBV5-6 to TRBJ2-5, with TRBD1 as a possible D gene (5 bases). This CDR3 has 14 amino acids. Trimming took off 3 bases at V and 4 bases at J, with 13 bases between the two ends. The V gene's germline CDR1 is SGHDT and CDR2 YYEEEE. Here the CDR3 reads CASSSEAGSETQYF. For the CDR3, the DNA is TGTGCCAGCAGCTCAGAGGCAGGGTCAGAGACCCAGTACTTC.

This chain connects TRBV13 to TRBJ2-6; D unclear. CDR1 is PRHDT and CDR2 is FYEKMQ in the germline V gene (reference sequence). The CDR3 extends over 13 amino acids. V lost 6 bases and J 4 bases, leaving 7 bases between the germline ends. The CDR3 nucleotides read TGTGCCAGCAGTTCCCCCGGGGCCAACGTCCTGACTTTC. Translating it yields CASSSPGANVLTF.

The table lists this clonotype with a few counts. The chain has TRBV27 and TRBJ2-7, with a possible D match to TRBD2 (7 bases). Between the trimmed V and J ends, which lost 10 bases and 6 bases, there was a span of 22 bases. The CDR3 is made up of 14 amino acids. Germline V gene sequence: CDR1 MNHEY, CDR2 SMNVEV (reference sequence). This chain's CDR3 is CATREGGAGGEQYF. The CDR3 DNA follows: TGTGCCACCAGGGAGGGGGGGGCGGGTGGCGAGCAGTACTTC.

The chain recombines TRBV14 with TRBJ2-1; 8 nucleotides line up with TRBD2. The CDR3 loop spans 15 amino acids. J was trimmed by 3 bases and V by 3 bases; bases with no gene match: 4. CDR1 SGHDN and CDR2 FVKESK come from the germline V gene. In DNA, the CDR3 is TGTGCCAGCAGCCACGCTAGCGGGCACTACAATGAGCAGTTCTTC. Protein sequence: CASSHASGHYNEQFF.

This clonotype showed up many times. The V call is TRBV11-2, the J call TRBJ1-1; the D is unclear. The V end lost 3 bases, the J end lost 2 bases, and 10 bases lay between the germline ends. The germline V gene has CDR1 SGHAT and CDR2 FQNNGV. CDR3 size: 14 residues. The CDR3 bases are TGTGCCAGCAGCTTTCTGACGGCAAACACTGAAGCTTTCTTT. It encodes CASSFLTANTEAFF.

The chain joins TRBV7-9 to TRBJ2-5; either TRBD1 or TRBD2 may fit D (6 bases each). V lost 3 bases to trimming and J lost 3 bases, with 17 bases between them. The germline V gene has CDR1 SEHNR and CDR2 FQNEAQ (reference sequence). The CDR3 contains 16 residues. The CDR3: CASSLTWGAPKETQYF. As DNA, the CDR3 is TGTGCCAGCAGCTTGACCTGGGGGGCTCCTAAAGAGACCCAGTACTTC.